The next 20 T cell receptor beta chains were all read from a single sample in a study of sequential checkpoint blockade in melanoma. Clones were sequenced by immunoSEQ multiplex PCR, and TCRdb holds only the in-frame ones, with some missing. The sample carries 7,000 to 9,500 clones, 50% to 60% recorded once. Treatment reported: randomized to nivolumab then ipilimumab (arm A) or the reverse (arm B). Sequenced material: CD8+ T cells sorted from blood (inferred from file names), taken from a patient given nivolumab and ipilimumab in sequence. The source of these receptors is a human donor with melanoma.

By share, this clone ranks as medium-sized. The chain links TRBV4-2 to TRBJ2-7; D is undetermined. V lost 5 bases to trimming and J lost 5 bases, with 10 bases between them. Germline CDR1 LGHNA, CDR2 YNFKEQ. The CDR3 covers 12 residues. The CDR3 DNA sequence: TGTGCCAGCAGCGAGAACCGGGACGAGCAGTACTTC. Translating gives CASSENRDEQYF.

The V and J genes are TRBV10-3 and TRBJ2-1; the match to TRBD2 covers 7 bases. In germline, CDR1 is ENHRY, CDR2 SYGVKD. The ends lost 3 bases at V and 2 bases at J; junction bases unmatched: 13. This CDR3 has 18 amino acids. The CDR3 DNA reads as TGTGCCATCAGTGACTCGGGAGGACAAAGGGGTACCTACAATGAGCAGTTCTTC. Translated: CAISDSGGQRGTYNEQFF.

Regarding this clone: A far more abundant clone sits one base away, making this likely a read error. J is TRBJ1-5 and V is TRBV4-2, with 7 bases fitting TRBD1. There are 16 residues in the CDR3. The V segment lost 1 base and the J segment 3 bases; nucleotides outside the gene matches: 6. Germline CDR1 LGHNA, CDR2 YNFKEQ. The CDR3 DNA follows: TGTGCCAGCAGCCAAGGAGGGGGCCGGGTCAATCAGCCCCAGCATTTT. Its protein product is CASSQGGGRVNQPQHF.

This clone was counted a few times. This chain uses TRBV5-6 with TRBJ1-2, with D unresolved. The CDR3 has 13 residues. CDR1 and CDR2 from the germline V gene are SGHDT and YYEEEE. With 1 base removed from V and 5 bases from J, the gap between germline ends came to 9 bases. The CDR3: CASSLITDYGYTF. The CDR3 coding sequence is TGTGCCAGCAGCTTGATAACAGATTATGGCTACACCTTC.

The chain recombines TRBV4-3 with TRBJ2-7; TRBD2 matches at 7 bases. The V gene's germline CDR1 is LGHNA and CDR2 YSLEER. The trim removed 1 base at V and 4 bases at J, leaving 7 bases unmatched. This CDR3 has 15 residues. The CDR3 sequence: CASSQGRSGVYEQYF. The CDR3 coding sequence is TGCGCCAGCAGCCAAGGAAGGAGCGGGGTGTACGAGCAGTACTTC.

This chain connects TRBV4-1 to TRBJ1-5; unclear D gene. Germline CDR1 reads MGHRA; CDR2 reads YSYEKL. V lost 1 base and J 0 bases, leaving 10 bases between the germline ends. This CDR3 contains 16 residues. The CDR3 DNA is TGCGCCAGCAGCCAAGTCCTCGGGTATAGCAATCAGCCCCAGCATTTT. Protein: CASSQVLGYSNQPQHF.

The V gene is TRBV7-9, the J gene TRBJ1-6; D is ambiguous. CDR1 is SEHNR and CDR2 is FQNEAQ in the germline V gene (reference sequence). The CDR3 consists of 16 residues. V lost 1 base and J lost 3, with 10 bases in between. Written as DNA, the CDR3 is TGTGCCAGCAGCTTAGACAGACCAAGCTATAATTCACCCCTCCACTTT. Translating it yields CASSLDRPSYNSPLHF.

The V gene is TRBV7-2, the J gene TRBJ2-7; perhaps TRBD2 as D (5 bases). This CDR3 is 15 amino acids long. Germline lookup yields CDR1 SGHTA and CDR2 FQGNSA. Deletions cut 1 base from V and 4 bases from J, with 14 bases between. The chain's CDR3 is CASSLGLASTYEQYF. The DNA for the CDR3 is TGTGCCAGCAGCTTAGGGCTAGCCTCAACGTACGAGCAGTACTTC.

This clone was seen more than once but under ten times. CDR3 nucleotide sequence: TGCGCCAGCAGCCAAGATCGTGCGGCAGGGGGCGAGTTCGATGGCTACACCTTC. Amino acids: CASSQDRAAGGEFDGYTF. This chain joins TRBV4-3 and TRBJ1-2; TRBD1 agrees at 8 bases. Germline trimming cut 0 bases from V and 6 bases from J; bases unmatched to any gene: 15. This CDR3 has 18 residues. The V gene's germline CDR1 is LGHNA and CDR2 YSLEER.

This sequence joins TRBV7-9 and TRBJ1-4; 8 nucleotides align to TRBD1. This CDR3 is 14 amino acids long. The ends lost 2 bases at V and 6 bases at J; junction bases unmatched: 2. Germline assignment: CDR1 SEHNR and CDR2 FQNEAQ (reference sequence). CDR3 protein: CASSLRTGYEKLFF. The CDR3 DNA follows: TGTGCCAGCAGCTTACGGACAGGGTATGAAAAACTGTTTTTT.

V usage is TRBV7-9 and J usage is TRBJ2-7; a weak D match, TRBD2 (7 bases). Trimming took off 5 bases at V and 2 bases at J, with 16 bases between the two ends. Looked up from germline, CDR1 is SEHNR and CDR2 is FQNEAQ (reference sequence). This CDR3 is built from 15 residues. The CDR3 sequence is CASSTTGGRAYEQYF. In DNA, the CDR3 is TGTGCCAGCAGCACCACGGGGGGCAGGGCCTACGAGCAGTACTTC. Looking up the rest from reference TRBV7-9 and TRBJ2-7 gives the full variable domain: DTGVSQNPRHKITKRGQNVTFRCDPISEHNRLYWYRQTLGQGPEFLTYFQNEAQLEKSRLLSDRFSAERPKGSFSTLEIQRTEQGDSAMYLCASSTTGGRAYEQYFGPGTRLTVT.

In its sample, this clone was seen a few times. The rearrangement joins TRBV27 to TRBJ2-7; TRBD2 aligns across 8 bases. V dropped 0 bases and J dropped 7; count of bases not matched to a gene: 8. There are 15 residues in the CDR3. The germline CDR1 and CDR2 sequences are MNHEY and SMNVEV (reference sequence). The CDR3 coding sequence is TGTGCCAGCAGTTTATCCCCGGGGGGGCCTTGGGAGCAGTACTTC. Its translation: CASSLSPGGPWEQYF.

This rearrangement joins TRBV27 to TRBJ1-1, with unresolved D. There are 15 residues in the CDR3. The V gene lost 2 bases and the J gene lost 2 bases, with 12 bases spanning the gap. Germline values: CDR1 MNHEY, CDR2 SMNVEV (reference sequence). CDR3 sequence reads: CASSLSLGSNTEAFF. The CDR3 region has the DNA TGTGCCAGCAGTTTAAGCCTAGGATCTAACACTGAAGCTTTCTTT.

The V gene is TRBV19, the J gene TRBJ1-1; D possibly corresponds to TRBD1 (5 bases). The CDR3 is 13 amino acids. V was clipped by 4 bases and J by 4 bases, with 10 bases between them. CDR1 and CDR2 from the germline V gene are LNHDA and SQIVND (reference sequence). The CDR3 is CASSRGRLTEAFF. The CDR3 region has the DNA TGTGCCAGTAGTAGGGGCAGGCTCACTGAAGCTTTCTTT.

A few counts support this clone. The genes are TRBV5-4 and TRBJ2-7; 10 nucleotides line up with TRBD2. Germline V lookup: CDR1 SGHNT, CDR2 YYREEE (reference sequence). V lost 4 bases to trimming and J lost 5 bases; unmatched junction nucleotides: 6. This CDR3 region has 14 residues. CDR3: CASSGAGGLDEQYF. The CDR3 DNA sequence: TGTGCCAGCAGCGGAGCGGGGGGGTTGGACGAGCAGTACTTC.

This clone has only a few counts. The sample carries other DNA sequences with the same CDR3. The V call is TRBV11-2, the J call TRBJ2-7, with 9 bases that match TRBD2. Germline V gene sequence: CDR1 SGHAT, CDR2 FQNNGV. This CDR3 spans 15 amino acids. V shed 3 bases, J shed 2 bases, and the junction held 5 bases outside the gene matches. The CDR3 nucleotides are TGTGCCAGCAGCTTGGGGTTAGCGGGGGCCTACGAGCAGTACTTC. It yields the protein CASSLGLAGAYEQYF. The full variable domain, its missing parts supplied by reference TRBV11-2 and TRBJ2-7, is EAGVAQSPRYKIIEKRQSVAFWCNPISGHATLYWYQQILGQGPKLLIQFQNNGVVDDSQLPKDRFSAERLKGVDSTLKIQPAKLEDSAVYLCASSLGLAGAYEQYFGPGTRLTVT.

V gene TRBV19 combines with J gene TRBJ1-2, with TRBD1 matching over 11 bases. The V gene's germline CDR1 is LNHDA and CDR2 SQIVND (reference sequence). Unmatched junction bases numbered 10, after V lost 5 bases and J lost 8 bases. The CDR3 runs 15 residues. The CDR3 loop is CASSDWTGGAEGYTF. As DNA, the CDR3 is TGTGCCAGTAGTGACTGGACAGGGGGCGCAGAGGGCTACACCTTC.

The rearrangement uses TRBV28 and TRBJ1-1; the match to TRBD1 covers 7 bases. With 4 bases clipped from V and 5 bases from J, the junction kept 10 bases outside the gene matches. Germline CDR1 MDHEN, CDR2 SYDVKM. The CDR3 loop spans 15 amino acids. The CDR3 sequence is CASSYSQGPGTEAFF. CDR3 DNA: TGTGCCAGCAGTTACTCACAGGGGCCTGGGACTGAAGCTTTCTTT.

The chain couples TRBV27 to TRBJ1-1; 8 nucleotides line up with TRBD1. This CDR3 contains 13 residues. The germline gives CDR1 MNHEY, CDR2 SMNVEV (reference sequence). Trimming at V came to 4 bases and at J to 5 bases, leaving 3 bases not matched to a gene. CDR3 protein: CASSYTGGTEAFF. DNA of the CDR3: TGTGCCAGCAGTTACACAGGGGGTACTGAAGCTTTCTTT.

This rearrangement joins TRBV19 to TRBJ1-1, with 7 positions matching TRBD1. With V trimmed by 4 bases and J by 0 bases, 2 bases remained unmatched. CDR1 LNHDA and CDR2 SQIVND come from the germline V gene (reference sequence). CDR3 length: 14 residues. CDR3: CASSRQGLNTEAFF. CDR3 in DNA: TGTGCCAGTAGTAGACAGGGTTTGAACACTGAAGCTTTCTTT.